These 28 T cell receptor beta chains were sequenced from one sample in a study of human T cells and chemical hapten exposure (dated by TCRdb to about 2021). The protocol used for the library was RACE. The listed sequencing device is NextSeq 500. TCRdb cleaned the public reads at Q25 with fastp, built clones with MiXCR and kept in-frame beta chains. Entries that share a CDR3 protein sequence are merged under the most common genes and DNA. The sample profile shows 150,000 to 200,000 distinct CDR3 sequences; roughly 15% of them were found once. The ten biggest clones cover 1.5% to 2% of the sample. The time point label, as the study defines it: patch test 1, 2 weeks after DPC sensitization. The treatment or condition label, read with the paper, signifies: therapeutic diphenylcyclopropenone sensitization with weekly scalp DPC. The input for sequencing was whole blood, taken in connection with sensitization to the hapten diphenylcyclopropenone (DPC). These receptors were taken from a woman in her thirties with alopecia areata. Some clones in this sample may be carry-over from other donors' samples.

This chain connects TRBV28 to TRBJ1-1, with TRBD1 matching over 9 bases. The CDR3 is 13 amino acids. V dropped 8 bases and J dropped 4; count of bases not matched to a gene: 5. From germline, CDR1 is MDHEN and CDR2 SYDVKM. The CDR3 is CASLPQGATEAFF. CDR3 in DNA: TGTGCCAGCCTCCCACAGGGGGCCACTGAAGCTTTCTTT.

This clonotype occurred many times. The chain links TRBV10-3 to TRBJ1-6; TRBD1 is a possible D gene (6 bases). The germline V gene has CDR1 ENHRY and CDR2 SYGVKD. Trimming removed 2 bases at V and 10 bases at J, with 15 bases between. CDR3 size: 15 residues. In nucleotides, the CDR3 is TGTGCCATCAGTGAGCATGAGACAGGAGGGTCACCCCTCCACTTT. It is translated as CAISEHETGGSPLHF.

The J gene is TRBJ1-3, the V gene TRBV9, with D unresolved. Trimming took 4 bases from V and 4 from J, leaving 27 bases between them. The CDR3 extends over 19 amino acids. Germline CDR1 is SGDLS and CDR2 is YYNGEE. CDR3: CASSPRPRLSTSPGNTIYF. CDR3 nucleotides: TGTGCCAGCAGCCCCAGGCCAAGGTTAAGTACCTCTCCGGGAAACACCATATATTTT.

The chain employs TRBV6-2 or TRBV6-3 and TRBJ2-3; 10 bases match TRBD2. V was clipped by 10 bases and J by 0 bases; unmatched bases: 4. The CDR3 runs 14 residues. Per germline, CDR1 MNHEY and CDR2 SVGEGT. The CDR3 here is CATGLAASTDTQYF. The CDR3 bases are TGTGCCACCGGACTAGCGGCTAGCACAGATACGCAGTATTTT.

This chain uses TRBV30 with TRBJ2-3, with TRBD1 matching over 11 bases. The CDR3 contains 13 residues. V shed 7 bases, J shed 6 bases, and the junction held 6 bases outside the gene matches. The germline V gene encodes CDR1 GTSNPN and CDR2 SVGIG (reference sequence). DNA for the CDR3: TGTGCCTTTTGGGACAGGGGGAAGGATACGCAGTATTTT. It specifies CAFWDRGKDTQYF.

The chain has TRBV12-3 or TRBV12-4 and TRBJ1-4; perhaps TRBD1 as D (6 bases). The CDR3 length is 14 residues. The V end was cut by 5 bases, the J end by 2 bases, with 9 bases between. CDR3 in DNA: TGTGCCAGCAGTAGGGGGGGCACTAATGAAAAACTGTTTTTT. Its translation: CASSRGGTNEKLFF.

This sequence joins TRBV19 and TRBJ2-3; possible D gene TRBD1, 5 bases. This CDR3 spans 14 amino acids. V lost 3 bases and J 4 bases, leaving 11 bases between the germline ends. Germline assignment: CDR1 LNHDA and CDR2 SQIVND (reference sequence). The CDR3 coding sequence is TGTGCCAGTAGTATCCAGGGCAGGGCAGATACGCAGTATTTT. Protein sequence: CASSIQGRADTQYF.

The rearrangement joins TRBV29-1 to TRBJ1-1; no definite D call. The CDR3 spans 15 residues. The V and J ends lost 3 bases and 5 bases respectively, with 19 bases between them. Germline loops: CDR1 SQVTM, CDR2 ANQGSEA. The CDR3 here is CSVDPHGSGRTEAFF. The CDR3 DNA reads TGCAGCGTTGACCCACACGGCTCGGGAAGGACTGAAGCTTTCTTT.

The CDR3 coding sequence is TGCAGCGCAAGACTAGCGGGAGTCGACACCGGGGAGCTGTTTTTT. This translates into CSARLAGVDTGELFF. This chain joins TRBV29-1 and TRBJ2-2; 12 nucleotides agree with TRBD2. Trimming cost V 7 bases and J 3 bases; bases outside gene matches: 6. CDR1 is SQVTM and CDR2 is ANQGSEA in the germline V gene. The CDR3 length is 15 residues.

The chain joins TRBV29-1 to TRBJ1-5; a possible D gene is TRBD1 (5 bases). The germline CDR1 and CDR2 sequences are SQVTM and ANQGSEA. V lost 4 bases, J lost 3 bases, and 10 bases lay in between. This CDR3 contains 13 residues. CDR3 sequence reads: CSVGQGVNQPQHF. The CDR3 nucleotides read TGCAGCGTTGGGCAGGGCGTCAATCAGCCCCAGCATTTT. The entire variable domain, with the rest obtained from reference TRBV29-1 and TRBJ1-5, is as follows: SAVISQKPSRDICQRGTSLTIQCQVDSQVTMMFWYRQQPGQSLTLIATANQGSEATYESGFVIDKFPISRPNLTFSTLTVSNMSPEDSSIYLCSVGQGVNQPQHFGDGTRLSIL.

The chain couples TRBV10-3 to TRBJ1-1; D gene ambiguous. Germline V gene data show CDR1 as ENHRY and CDR2 as SYGVKD. V dropped 0 bases and J dropped 2 bases, with 10 bases sitting between them. This CDR3 region has 15 residues. CDR3 region: CAISESGRANTEAFF. CDR3 nucleotide sequence: TGTGCCATCAGTGAGTCCGGCAGAGCAAACACTGAAGCTTTCTTT.

This clonotype appeared a few times. The V and J genes are TRBV24-1 and TRBJ2-2, with D possibly being TRBD1 or TRBD2 (5 bases each). This CDR3 has 17 amino acids. V was clipped by 4 bases and J by 5 bases, with 19 bases between them. Germline V gene data show CDR1 as KGHDR and CDR2 as SFDVKD. This CDR3 reads CATSELTGPRGTGELFF. The CDR3 nucleotides are TGTGCCACCAGTGAGTTGACGGGGCCCCGGGGAACCGGGGAGCTGTTTTTT.

This clonotype was observed a few times. V and J are TRBV28 and TRBJ2-1; TRBD2 matches at 10 bases. The ends lost 3 bases at V and 5 bases at J; junction bases unmatched: 4. Germline V gene sequence: CDR1 MDHEN, CDR2 SYDVKM. CDR3 length: 15 amino acids. CDR3 protein: CASSFSGRPHNEQFF. CDR3 DNA sequence: TGTGCCAGCAGTTTTAGCGGGAGGCCTCACAATGAGCAGTTCTTC.

This clonotype was counted only a few times. This chain joins TRBV7-8 and TRBJ2-3; weak D call: TRBD1 (5 bases). The CDR3 is made up of 14 amino acids. Per the germline V gene, CDR1 is SGHVS and CDR2 is FQNEAQ. The V end lost 1 base, the J end lost 3 bases, and 8 bases lay between the germline ends. The CDR3 DNA sequence: TGTGCCAGCAGCTTAGGAGCAGGGACAGATACGCAGTATTTT. Translating gives CASSLGAGTDTQYF.

The V call is TRBV6-5, the J call TRBJ2-4; D perhaps matches TRBD2 (5 bases). V lost 7 bases and J lost 0, with 7 bases in between. Germline V gives CDR1 MNHEY, CDR2 SVGAGI. The CDR3 covers 13 residues. CDR3 in amino acids: CASKGLAKNIQYF. The CDR3 region has the DNA TGTGCCAGCAAAGGACTAGCCAAAAACATTCAGTACTTC.

This clonotype was counted only a few times. This chain joins TRBV20-1 and TRBJ2-3; TRBD2 aligns across 7 bases. Looked up from germline, CDR1 is DFQATT and CDR2 is SNEGSKA (reference sequence). The ends lost 1 base at V and 3 bases at J; junction bases unmatched: 10. CDR3 size: 16 residues. The CDR3 loop reads CSARVRLARPTDTQYF. CDR3 coding DNA: TGCAGTGCTAGAGTAAGACTAGCCCGGCCTACAGATACGCAGTATTTT.

The V call is TRBV5-1, the J call TRBJ1-2; 7 bases match TRBD1. Trimming took 7 bases from V and 1 from J; bases not matched to a gene: 10. The germline V gene has CDR1 SGHRS and CDR2 YFSETQ. The CDR3 runs 15 residues. CDR3 DNA sequence: TGCGCCAGCCGCAACCCGGGACAGAGTAACTATGGCTACACCTTC. It yields the protein CASRNPGQSNYGYTF.

The V gene is TRBV18, the J gene TRBJ1-1, with D perhaps matching TRBD1 (5 bases). V was shortened by 2 bases and J by 5 bases, with 12 bases between the two germline ends. This CDR3 region has 14 residues. Germline CDR1 reads KGHSH; CDR2 reads LQKENI. The CDR3 reads CASSPSSQATEAFF. DNA for the CDR3: TGTGCCAGCTCACCATCATCACAGGCTACTGAAGCTTTCTTT.

This clonotype has at least ten counts. The chain uses TRBV6-6 and TRBJ2-1, with D possibly matching TRBD1 (6 bases). Trimming cost V 4 bases and J 3 bases, with 13 bases left between them. The CDR3 runs to 15 residues. Germline V gene data show CDR1 as MNHNY and CDR2 as SVGAGI (reference sequence). The CDR3 loop reads CASSSTGDYYNEQFF. The CDR3 DNA reads TGTGCCAGCAGTTCGACAGGAGACTACTACAATGAGCAGTTCTTC.

This chain joins TRBV4-2 and TRBJ2-1; the D gene is possibly TRBD2 (6 bases). Trimming stripped 1 base from V and 0 bases from J, with 13 bases between. The CDR3 loop spans 17 amino acids. Germline assignment: CDR1 LGHNA and CDR2 YNFKEQ. CDR3 amino acids: CASSQGVGTRSYNEQFF. The CDR3 DNA is TGTGCCAGCAGCCAAGGAGTGGGGACTCGCTCCTACAATGAGCAGTTCTTC.

With regard to this clonotype: Germline and junction disagree at one end, which may indicate a read error. The chain joins TRBV11-2 to TRBJ1-3, with a tentative D call TRBD1 (5 bases). The CDR3 length is 18 residues. Per germline, CDR1 SGHAT and CDR2 FQNNGV. The DNA for the CDR3 is TGTACCAGCAGCTTAGAGGGCGGCGCAGGGCGCTCTGGAAACACCATATATTTT. Its protein is CTSSLEGGAGRSGNTIYF.

The V and J genes are TRBV6-5 and TRBJ2-2; 10 bases agree with TRBD2. CDR3 length: 16 amino acids. Germline values: CDR1 MNHEY, CDR2 SVGAGI. The J segment lost 6 bases and the V segment lost 0 bases, leaving 4 bases of the junction unmatched. The CDR3, as DNA: TGTGCCAGCAGTTACTCGATACTAGCGGGGCCCGGGGAGCTGTTTTTT. This translates into CASSYSILAGPGELFF.

Ten or more counts support this clonotype. The rearrangement uses TRBV30 and TRBJ1-5, with D unclear. Trimming left V 0 bases short and J 6 bases short, with 12 bases between. This CDR3 spans 14 amino acids. Germline V gives CDR1 GTSNPN, CDR2 SVGIG (reference sequence). The CDR3 DNA sequence: TGTGCCTGGAGTGTAAAAGGGAACGGTCAGCCCCAGCATTTT. It encodes CAWSVKGNGQPQHF.

The chain has TRBV5-1 and TRBJ2-7; D not certain. Per the germline V gene, CDR1 is SGHRS and CDR2 is YFSETQ. Trimming pared 4 bases from V and 2 bases from J, leaving 16 bases between. CDR3 length: 15 residues. CDR3 nucleotide sequence: TGCGCCAGCAGCCCCGGTACCGCTAACCCCTACGAGCAGTACTTC. This codes for CASSPGTANPYEQYF.

The V call is TRBV7-8, the J call TRBJ2-1, with 9 bases identical to TRBD2. Trimming removed 2 bases from V and 4 bases from J; junction bases left unmatched: 6. This CDR3 spans 16 amino acids. CDR1 is SGHVS and CDR2 is FQNEAQ in the germline V gene. The CDR3, as DNA: TGTGCCAGCAGCTTAAGGGGTCTAGCGGGATACAATGAGCAGTTCTTC. Translation gives CASSLRGLAGYNEQFF. The full variable domain, with the rest looked up from reference TRBV7-8 and TRBJ2-1, is GAGVSQSPRYKVAKRGQDVALRCDPISGHVSLFWYQQALGQGPEFLTYFQNEAQLDKSGLPSDRFFAERPEGSVSTLKIQRTQQEDSAVYLCASSLRGLAGYNEQFFGPGTRLTVL.

V and J are TRBV5-1 and TRBJ2-3, with D perhaps being TRBD1 or TRBD2 (6 bases each). The length of the CDR3 is 15 residues. The germline CDR1 and CDR2 sequences are SGHRS and YFSETQ. Between the trimmed V and J ends, which lost 6 bases and 5 bases, there was a span of 19 bases. Here the CDR3 reads CASNVDPGAIDTQYF. The CDR3 nucleotides read TGCGCCAGCAATGTCGATCCGGGGGCTATAGATACGCAGTATTTT.

The rearrangement links TRBV20-1 to TRBJ2-7, with 14 positions matching TRBD2. This CDR3 region has 18 residues. Trimming cost V 5 bases and J 0 bases; bases outside gene matches: 12. Germline V lookup: CDR1 DFQATT, CDR2 SNEGSKA (reference sequence). CDR3 residues: CSASKSRLAGGYSYEQYF. The CDR3 DNA reads TGCAGTGCTTCCAAATCCCGACTAGCGGGAGGGTACTCCTACGAGCAGTACTTC.

The chain combines TRBV4-1 with TRBJ1-1; D may be TRBD1 (6 bases). The CDR3 totals 16 residues. Deletions cut 1 base from V and 5 bases from J, with 17 bases between. Germline V gene data show CDR1 as MGHRA and CDR2 as YSYEKL. CDR3 coding DNA: TGCGCCAGCAGCCAAGTGGTAAACAGGGTAGGGACTGAAGCTTTCTTT. Translated: CASSQVVNRVGTEAFF.